This T cell receptor beta chain was profiled in a study of blood T cell repertoires in COVID-19. Study summary: Sites across the United States, Italy and Spain contributed samples from acute and convalescent COVID-19.

Authors' data handling: The authors estimated nucleated cell counts from reference gene primer amplification. TCRdb keeps only in-frame clones here, not all; method: immunoSEQ multiplex PCR. V and J calls and clone size are those listed in that table; D and trimming were worked out from the DNA. The data show about 170,000 clones, with roughly 86% seen just once and 2.5% to 4% held by the top ten. Only one count was recorded for this clone. The CDR3 runs 16 residues. The germline V gene encodes CDR1 LGHNA and CDR2 YSLEER. V lost 0 bases and J 5 bases, leaving 14 bases between the germline ends. The rearrangement links TRBV4-3 to TRBJ1-5, with D possibly TRBD1 on 5 matching bases. Input material: peripheral blood. This sequence was found in a man in his 70s with acute or convalescent COVID-19. Here the CDR3 DNA reads TGCGCCAGCAGCCAAGAACTCGGGTGGGGGGATCAGCCCCAGCATTTT. Its protein is CASSQELGWGDQPQHF.